This T cell receptor (beta chain) was obtained from a study of cytotoxic CD8 clonotypes in ibrutinib-treated CLL. Study information: The patients comprised 11 relapsed/refractory and around 14 treatment-naive cases, about 18 IGHV unmutated.

Germline-derived CDR1 and CDR2 are SGHTA and FQGNSA. The CDR3 is made up of 14 amino acids. V gave up 5 bases and J gave up 0 bases, with 8 bases separating them. As for this clone: What it recognizes is unknown.

Libraries of TCR beta were made from about 2.2 micrograms of genomic DNA that came from cryopreserved PBMCs. Study-level findings and limits: At the start, clonality exceeded age-matched healthy donors and followed circulating CD8+ T-cell counts.

TCRdb's copy holds only in-frame clones and misses some; the assay was immunoSEQ multiplex PCR. The sample records 130,000 or so clones, 75% to 90% being singletons. The rearrangement joins TRBV7-2 to TRBJ1-3; a weak D match, TRBD1 (5 bases). The source is a human donor with chronic lymphocytic leukemia. The material sequenced was PBMCs, taken after 24 months of ibrutinib treatment. This CDR3 reads CASSPGPSGNTIYF. CDR3 nucleotides: TGTGCCAGCAGCCCGGGGCCCTCTGGAAACACCATATATTTT. Complete variable domain (other parts from reference TRBV7-2 and TRBJ1-3): GAGVSQSPSNKVTEKGKDVELRCDPISGHTALYWYRQSLGQGLEFLIYFQGNSAPDKSGLPSDRFSAERTGGSVSTLTIQRTQQEDSAVYLCASSPGPSGNTIYFGEGSWLTVV.